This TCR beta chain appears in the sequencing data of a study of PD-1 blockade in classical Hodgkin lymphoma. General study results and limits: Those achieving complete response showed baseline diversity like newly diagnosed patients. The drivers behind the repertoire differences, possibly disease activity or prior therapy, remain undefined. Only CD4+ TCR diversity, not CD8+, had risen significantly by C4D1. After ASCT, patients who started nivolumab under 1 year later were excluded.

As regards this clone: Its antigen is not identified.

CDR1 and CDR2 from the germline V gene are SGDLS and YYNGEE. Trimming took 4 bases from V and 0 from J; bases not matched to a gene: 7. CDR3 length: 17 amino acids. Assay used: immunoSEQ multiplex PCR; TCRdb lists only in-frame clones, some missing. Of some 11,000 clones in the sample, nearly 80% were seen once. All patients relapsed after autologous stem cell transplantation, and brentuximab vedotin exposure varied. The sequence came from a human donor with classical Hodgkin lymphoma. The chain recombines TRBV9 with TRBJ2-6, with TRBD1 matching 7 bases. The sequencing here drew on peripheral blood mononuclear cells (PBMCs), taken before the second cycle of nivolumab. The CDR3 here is CASSPGGALSGANVLTF. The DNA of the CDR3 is TGTGCCAGCAGCCCAGGGGGTGCCCTCTCTGGGGCCAACGTCCTGACTTTC.